What follows is one T cell receptor (beta chain) and its context. Its antigen is not known. Produced via immunoSEQ multiplex PCR; TCRdb's table is partial and in-frame only. The table records about 150,000 clones, about nine tenths of them present only once. This sample was taken from a study of T cell responses to AZD1222 COVID-19 vaccine. The CDR3 spans 16 residues. Trimming took 2 bases from V and 6 from J, leaving 19 bases between them. Germline V gene lookup returns CDR1 MNHEY and CDR2 SVGAGI. General study points: Reportedly, nearly half the spike-specific TCRs target unmutated variant regions. Repertoire sampling occurred only after the peak T cell response. Donors were mostly white British, more females; clonal diversity possibly underestimated.

This chain joins TRBV6-5 and TRBJ1-2; the D gene is possibly TRBD1 (6 bases). The sequence was collected from an adult who received the AZD1222 COVID-19 vaccine. This specimen was peripheral blood, taken 28 days after the second AZD1222 dose. The CDR3 nucleotides read TGTGCCAGCAGTTACCGGGAAACAGGGATCCGTAATGGCTACACCTTC. Its protein product is CASSYRETGIRNGYTF.